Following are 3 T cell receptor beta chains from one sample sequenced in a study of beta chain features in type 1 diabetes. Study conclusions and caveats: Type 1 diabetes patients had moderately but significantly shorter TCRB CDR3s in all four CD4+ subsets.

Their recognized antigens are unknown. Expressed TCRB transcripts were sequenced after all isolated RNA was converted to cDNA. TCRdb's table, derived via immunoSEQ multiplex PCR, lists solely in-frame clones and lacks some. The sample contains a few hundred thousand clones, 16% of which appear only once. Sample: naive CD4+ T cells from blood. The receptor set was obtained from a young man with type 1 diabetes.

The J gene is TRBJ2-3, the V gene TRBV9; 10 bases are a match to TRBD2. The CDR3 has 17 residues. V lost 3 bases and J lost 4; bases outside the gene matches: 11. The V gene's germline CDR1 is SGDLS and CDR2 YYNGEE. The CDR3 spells CASSALLAGVGSDTQYF. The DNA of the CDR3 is TGTGCCAGCAGCGCCCTTCTAGCGGGAGTGGGGTCAGATACGCAGTATTTT.

The chain's CDR3 is CSVRLYSQRSTGELFF. The DNA of the CDR3 is TGCAGCGTCCGCTTGTATTCACAGAGGAGTACCGGGGAGCTGTTTTTT. The gene calls are TRBV29-1 and TRBJ2-2; D unresolved. Deletions cut 6 bases from V and 5 bases from J, with 22 bases between. Germline V gives CDR1 SQVTM, CDR2 ANQGSEA. The CDR3 length is 16 residues.

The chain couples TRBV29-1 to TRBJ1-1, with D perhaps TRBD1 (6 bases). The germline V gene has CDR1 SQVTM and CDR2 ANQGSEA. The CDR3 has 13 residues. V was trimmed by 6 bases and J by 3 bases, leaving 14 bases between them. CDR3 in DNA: TGCAGCGTGGGGGGGCAGAGCGACACTGAAGCTTTCTTT. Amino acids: CSVGGQSDTEAFF.